The present TCR beta chain was sequenced within a study of T-cell memory formation after mild COVID-19 (dated by TCRdb to about 2021). In the study overall: TCR sequence clusters from the two donors were largely donor specific. In a couple of donors, T-cell clones that expanded and contracted after mild COVID-19 were tracked by sequencing TCRalpha and TCRbeta repertoires over time. Two young, previously healthy adult volunteers, one female and one male, were included in the cohort. General findings and caveats noted by the study authors: Contracting CD4+ clones appeared mostly in the CM and EM memory subsets, whereas CD8+ clones were enriched in EMRA. Whether the second-wave clones peaking on day 37 were SARS-CoV-2 specific was not confirmed. The study covered only a couple of mild cases, and larger cohorts including severe cases with pre-infection samples were considered necessary. Clones contracting from day 15 to 85 had balanced CD4/CD8 phenotypes, while a second wave expanding from day 15 to 37 was biased towards CD4+. Some responding clones were detected in pre-infection memory, which suggested that pre-existing cross-reactive memory T cells had joined the SARS-CoV-2 response.

TCRdb names Illumina NovaSeq 6000 as the instrument used. cDNA libraries for TCRalpha and TCRbeta were prepared by 5'RACE using constant-segment primers, with sample barcodes and unique molecular identifiers added. RNA was extracted from every sample with Trizol reagent. The libraries were amplified in two PCR steps, and the second step added a second sample barcode and Illumina TruSeq adapters. Libraries were sequenced on an Illumina NovaSeq with 2 x 150 bp paired-end reads. The paper's processing steps were these. Reads were demultiplexed and collapsed into UMI-guided consensus sequences with migec v1.2.7. Using mixcr v2.1.11, UMI consensuses were aligned to TRA and TRB V and J templates and then assembled into clonotypes. Expanded or contracted clonotypes were those called significant by both edgeR and NoisET, with noise models trained on biological replicates. For edgeR calls, the cutoffs were a false discovery rate-adjusted p below 0.01 and a log2 fold-change threshold of 1. As an exploratory analysis of dynamics, max-normalized trajectories of the 1000 most abundant clonotypes were examined by PCA with hierarchical clustering. Each responding clone was given a CD4 or CD8 phenotype based on the CD4+ and CD8+ repertoires, which had been sequenced separately. Using fastp at Q25 and MiXCR, TCRdb reprocessed the public reads and kept productive beta chains. Each CDR3 protein appears once, grouped with its most common genes and DNA. TCRdb's processing, not the authors', yielded these V and J calls. Within this sample are about 410,000 distinct CDR3 sequences, with more than 15% of them counted one time only. 20% to 25% of the sample goes to the ten largest clones.

Relative to germline, V is 5 bases shorter and J is 0 bases shorter, with 16 bases between their ends. Taken from cysteine to phenylalanine, the CDR3 has 16 residues. Here the CDR3 DNA is all that survives: 48 bases in frame from base 1. The germline V gene encodes CDR1 SGHAT and CDR2 FQNNGV. Ficoll-Paque density gradient centrifugation was used to isolate PBMCs. A word on this clonotype: Which antigen it targets is not known. The input lacks base qualities; no much larger clone sits a single base away.

The clonotype was recovered from a man younger than 35 who had mild COVID-19 (a few samples of this study predate the infection). The sample titles of this study are shuffled in the database, so cell type and time point are left out; the donor was told from shared clones. Sequenced input: PBMCs or a T cell subset sorted from them (not recorded which). This chain joins TRBV11-2 to TRBJ2-5; tentative D gene TRBD1, with 5 bases matching. CDR3 reads: CASSPGHNPYQETQYF. The nucleotides read TGTGCCAGCAGCCCCGGACACAATCCGTACCAAGAGACCCAGTACTTC.